Listed here are 24 T cell receptor beta chains from one sample, sequenced in a study of T cell repertoires in cytomegalovirus infection. From the reads, TCRdb called clonotypes with MiXCR, one entry per CDR3 protein. Among hundreds of thousands of distinct CDR3 sequences listed, around a third were seen once. These receptors' antigens are unknown. The sample consisted of cultured PBMCs, taken from culture after CMV antigen stimulation. Receptor source: a human donor in good health (CMV status not recorded). Some clones in this sample may be carry-over from other donors' samples.

The chain uses TRBV27 and TRBJ2-1, with no clear D. V was trimmed by 6 bases and J by 6 bases, leaving 12 bases between them. The CDR3 runs 13 residues. CDR1 and CDR2 (germline): MNHEY, SMNVEV (reference sequence). For the CDR3, the DNA is TGTGCCAGCAGCCTAACCACCATCAATGAGCAGTTCTTC. Amino acid sequence: CASSLTTINEQFF.

The chain couples TRBV28 to TRBJ1-4, with D maybe TRBD1 (5 bases). This CDR3 spans 18 amino acids. The germline gives CDR1 MDHEN, CDR2 SYDVKM. V shed 3 bases and J shed 1 base, with 18 bases lying between them. This CDR3 is CASSFWRRGPVTNEKLFF. Written as DNA, the CDR3 is TGTGCCAGCAGTTTTTGGAGGAGGGGCCCCGTAACTAATGAAAAACTGTTTTTT. The full variable domain, completed using reference TRBV28 and TRBJ1-4, is DVKVTQSSRYLVKRTGEKVFLECVQDMDHENMFWYRQDPGLGLRLIYFSYDVKMKEKGDIPEGYSVSREKKERFSLILESASTNQTSMYLCASSFWRRGPVTNEKLFFGSGTQLSVL.

The V and J genes are TRBV12-3 or TRBV12-4 and TRBJ2-5; TRBD2 is a possible D gene (6 bases). This CDR3 spans 15 amino acids. Trimming shortened V by 7 bases and J by 0 bases, and 15 bases separated the two germline ends. The DNA for the CDR3 is TGTGCCAGCACCGCCGGGGGAGGAAACCAAGAGACCCAGTACTTC. This codes for CASTAGGGNQETQYF.

This clonotype came up a few times. The V gene is TRBV7-2, the J gene TRBJ2-7, with 7 bases fitting TRBD1. V dropped 4 bases and J dropped 0; count of bases not matched to a gene: 6. The CDR3 is made up of 15 amino acids. CDR1 and CDR2 (germline): SGHTA, FQGNSA. The chain's CDR3 is CASSSRDSLSYEQYF. The CDR3 DNA follows: TGTGCCAGCAGCTCTAGGGACAGTCTCTCCTACGAGCAGTACTTC. The complete variable domain, with remaining parts taken from reference TRBV7-2 and TRBJ2-7, reads GAGVSQSPSNKVTEKGKDVELRCDPISGHTALYWYRQSLGQGLEFLIYFQGNSAPDKSGLPSDRFSAERTGGSVSTLTIQRTQQEDSAVYLCASSSRDSLSYEQYFGPGTRLTVT.

The gene calls are TRBV9 and TRBJ1-2; D is ambiguous. Germline CDR1 SGDLS, CDR2 YYNGEE. With 4 bases removed from V and 8 bases from J, the gap between germline ends came to 12 bases. This CDR3 has 12 residues. The DNA for the CDR3 is TGTGCCAGCAGCAGACGGGCCTCCGGCTACACCTTC. Amino acids: CASSRRASGYTF.

The rearrangement links TRBV28 to TRBJ2-7, with D possibly TRBD2 on 5 matching bases. CDR1 and CDR2 from the germline V gene are MDHEN and SYDVKM. The length of the CDR3 is 13 residues. V shed 8 bases and J shed 7 bases, with 18 bases lying between them. The CDR3 region has the DNA TGTGCCAGCTCCAGTGGACCCTCGGGGGAGCAGTACTTC. This sequence encodes CASSSGPSGEQYF.

The table lists this clonotype with many counts. The chain carries TRBV7-2 and TRBJ2-7; 7 bases fit TRBD1. The germline V gene encodes CDR1 SGHTA and CDR2 FQGNSA. J was trimmed by 2 bases and V by 1 base; bases with no gene match: 11. CDR3 length: 17 residues. The CDR3 sequence is CASSLVDNRQGPYEQYF. In DNA form, the CDR3 reads TGTGCCAGCAGCTTAGTGGACAACAGACAGGGCCCCTACGAGCAGTACTTC.

This clonotype was picked up a small number of times. The chain links TRBV5-1 to TRBJ2-3; no firm D call. Trimming pared 4 bases from V and 3 bases from J, leaving 9 bases between. CDR1 is SGHRS and CDR2 is YFSETQ in the germline V gene. This CDR3 contains 13 residues. The CDR3 DNA is TGCGCCAGCAGCATGGACGGGACAGATACGCAGTATTTT. Encoded protein: CASSMDGTDTQYF.

This chain uses TRBV20-1 with TRBJ2-5; D may be TRBD1 (6 bases). There are 18 residues in the CDR3. Germline-derived CDR1 and CDR2 are DFQATT and SNEGSKA (reference sequence). Between the trimmed V and J ends, which lost 3 bases and 2 bases, there was a span of 25 bases. The CDR3 DNA reads as TGCAGTGCTAGGGCACTGGGGGCAGGGTGGCCCACACAAGAGACCCAGTACTTC. It yields the protein CSARALGAGWPTQETQYF.

V and J are TRBV14 and TRBJ2-1; D ambiguous. V was pared by 4 bases and J by 3 bases, with 10 bases between. CDR1 is SGHDN and CDR2 is FVKESK in the germline V gene. CDR3 length equals 14 residues. The CDR3 region has the DNA TGTGCCAGCAGCCCCTTGACAAACTACAATGAGCAGTTCTTC. It is translated as CASSPLTNYNEQFF.

A few counts support this clonotype. One junction end does not reproduce the germline sequence, and a read error may be involved. The rearrangement joins TRBV5-1 to TRBJ1-4, with a possible D match to TRBD1 (6 bases). Germline assignment: CDR1 SGHRS and CDR2 YFSETQ. This CDR3 comprises 14 residues. As DNA, the CDR3 is TGCGCCAGCCGCTTAACAGGGAATAATGAAAAACTGTTTTTT. The encoded protein is CASRLTGNNEKLFF.

V usage is TRBV2 and J usage is TRBJ1-6; no definite D call. CDR3 length: 13 amino acids. Germline assignment: CDR1 SNHLY and CDR2 FYNNEI. V was trimmed by 7 bases and J by 7 bases, leaving 11 bases between them. In DNA, the CDR3 is TGTGCCAGCACTGAGAGGGAGAATTCACCCCTCCACTTT. Translation gives CASTERENSPLHF. The full variable domain, with the rest looked up from reference TRBV2 and TRBJ1-6, is EPEVTQTPSHQVTQMGQEVILRCVPISNHLYFYWYRQILGQKVEFLVSFYNNEISEKSEIFDDQFSVERPDGSNFTLKIRSTKLEDSAMYFCASTERENSPLHFGNGTRLTVT.

The V and J genes are TRBV28 and TRBJ1-5; TRBD1 matches 7 bases. The J segment lost 0 bases and the V segment lost 8 bases, leaving 7 bases of the junction unmatched. Germline V gene sequence: CDR1 MDHEN, CDR2 SYDVKM. The CDR3 loop spans 15 amino acids. In DNA form, the CDR3 reads TGTGCCAGCGGTCAGACAGGGCCTAGCAATCAGCCCCAGCATTTT. This codes for CASGQTGPSNQPQHF.

The chain carries TRBV29-1 and TRBJ2-5, with TRBD1 identical over 7 bases. Germline V gene data show CDR1 as SQVTM and CDR2 as ANQGSEA. This CDR3 contains 12 residues. J gave up 3 bases and V 5 bases, and 3 bases lay outside the gene matches. Here the CDR3 reads CSVNRGEETQYF. The CDR3 DNA follows: TGCAGCGTTAACAGGGGAGAAGAGACCCAGTACTTC.

This chain links TRBV24-1 with TRBJ1-4, with D perhaps TRBD1 (5 bases). Germline V gives CDR1 KGHDR, CDR2 SFDVKD. Trimming shortened V by 9 bases and J by 4 bases, and 11 bases separated the two germline ends. The CDR3 is made up of 13 amino acids. The CDR3 reads CATRGADNEKLFF. Here the CDR3 DNA reads TGTGCCACCCGAGGGGCTGATAATGAAAAACTGTTTTTT.

This chain uses TRBV12-3 or TRBV12-4 with TRBJ2-3; unclear D gene. Trimming removed 7 bases at V and 8 bases at J, with 13 bases between. This CDR3 spans 12 amino acids. The CDR3 region has the DNA TGTGCCAGCACCGGGTCCGGTAGTACGCAGTATTTT. Its protein is CASTGSGSTQYF.

V gene TRBV7-4 combines with J gene TRBJ2-1; TRBD1 matches at 7 bases. V was clipped by 7 bases and J by 5 bases; unmatched bases: 8. Germline V CDR1 and CDR2: SGHVT, SQSDAQ. The CDR3 length is 14 residues. Here the CDR3 DNA reads TGTGCCAGCAACCCCCGGGACAGAAACAATGAGCAGTTCTTC. Protein: CASNPRDRNNEQFF.

In its sample, this clonotype was seen a few times. The V call is TRBV12-3 or TRBV12-4, the J call TRBJ1-5; 8 bases are shared with TRBD1. V shed 6 bases, J shed 7 bases, and the junction held 11 bases outside the gene matches. The CDR3 loop spans 15 amino acids. The CDR3 coding sequence is TGTGCCAGCAGCCCGAGAGACAGGGGATACCAGCCCCAGCATTTT. Protein: CASSPRDRGYQPQHF.

V gene TRBV19 combines with J gene TRBJ2-7; 9 bases match TRBD1. The CDR3 sequence is 15 residues long. The V and J ends lost 3 bases and 7 bases, in that order; junction bases with no gene match: 10. Looked up from germline, CDR1 is LNHDA and CDR2 is SQIVND (reference sequence). CDR3 sequence (DNA): TGTGCCAGTAGTATTGAGGGCGCGACAGGGGGTGAGCAGTACTTC. Its protein is CASSIEGATGGEQYF.

This clonotype was counted between two and nine times. The chain combines TRBV2 with TRBJ2-6; D gene ambiguous. The length of the CDR3 is 14 residues. The germline CDR1 and CDR2 sequences are SNHLY and FYNNEI. Trimming shortened V by 4 bases and J by 2 bases, and 6 bases separated the two germline ends. CDR3 nucleotide sequence: TGTGCCAGCAGTGGCTTCCCTGGGGCCAACGTCCTGACTTTC. Translating gives CASSGFPGANVLTF.

This rearrangement joins TRBV20-1 to TRBJ2-1; 10 nucleotides line up with TRBD1. CDR1 and CDR2 from the germline V gene are DFQATT and SNEGSKA (reference sequence). V lost 6 bases and J lost 7; bases outside the gene matches: 6. The CDR3 consists of 13 residues. The CDR3: CSADRGQGNEQFF. DNA of the CDR3: TGCAGTGCAGACAGGGGGCAGGGGAATGAGCAGTTCTTC.

This clonotype was found a few times. The chain uses TRBV7-2 and TRBJ1-2; 8 bases fit TRBD1. The CDR3 consists of 14 residues. CDR1 SGHTA and CDR2 FQGNSA come from the germline V gene. J was trimmed by 8 bases and V by 1 base; bases with no gene match: 6. The CDR3 DNA sequence: TGTGCCAGCAGCTTAGGAGGACAGGGTAGGGGCTACACCTTC. Translation: CASSLGGQGRGYTF.

This clonotype appeared a single time. In nucleotides, the CDR3 is TGTGCCAGCAGCTTTATCACAGGTTTTGGTGGCTACACCTTC. Translation: CASSFITGFGGYTF. The chain combines TRBV7-9 with TRBJ1-2, with D possibly TRBD1 on 5 matching bases. The V end was cut by 3 bases, the J end by 7 bases, with 15 bases between. Germline assignment: CDR1 SEHNR and CDR2 FQNEAQ (reference sequence). This CDR3 is 14 amino acids long.

The rearrangement uses TRBV20-1 and TRBJ2-5; D is uncertain. Germline V lookup: CDR1 DFQATT, CDR2 SNEGSKA (reference sequence). The V end was cut by 3 bases, the J end by 3 bases, with 11 bases between. This CDR3 has 13 amino acids. CDR3 in DNA: TGCAGTGCTAGCGTAGCACTAAAAGAGACCCAGTACTTC. Its protein product is CSASVALKETQYF.